This TCR beta chain was retrieved from a study of shared clonotypes between healthy human individuals. Broader study findings: The small donor group covered limited genetic and exposure diversity. Sharing across four donors was seen in about 5% of naive CD4 clonotypes.

As concerns this clone: Its matching antigen is unknown.

Clones were read by immunoSEQ multiplex PCR, and TCRdb kept only the in-frame ones, dropping some. Of about a million clones listed, 70% to 80% were seen once; the top ten hold roughly 0.9%. This CDR3 region has 16 residues. Trimming removed 5 bases from V and 2 bases from J; junction bases left unmatched: 7. Germline lookup yields CDR1 SGHVS and CDR2 FNYEAQ. The chain couples TRBV7-6 to TRBJ1-3; 9 bases fit TRBD1. The specimen sequenced was memory CD4+ T cells from PBMCs. Subset described: CD45RA-negative fraction. This TCR was sampled from a man aged 18 to 29 in good health. Some clones in this sample may be carry-over from other donors' samples. The CDR3 region is CASSQSRDRAGNTIYF. The CDR3 DNA reads TGTGCCAGCAGCCAGAGCCGGGACAGGGCTGGAAACACCATATATTTT.